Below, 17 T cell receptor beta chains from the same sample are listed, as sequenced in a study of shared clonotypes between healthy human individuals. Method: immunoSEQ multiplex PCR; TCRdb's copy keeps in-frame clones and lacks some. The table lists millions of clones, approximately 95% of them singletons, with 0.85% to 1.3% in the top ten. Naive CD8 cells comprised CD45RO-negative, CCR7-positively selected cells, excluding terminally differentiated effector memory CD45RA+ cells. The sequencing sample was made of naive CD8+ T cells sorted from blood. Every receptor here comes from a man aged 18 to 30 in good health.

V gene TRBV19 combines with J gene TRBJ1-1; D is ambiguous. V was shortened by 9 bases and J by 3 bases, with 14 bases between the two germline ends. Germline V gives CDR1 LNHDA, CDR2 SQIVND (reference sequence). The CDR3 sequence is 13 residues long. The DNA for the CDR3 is TGTGCCAGCCCGGCGCCAGGAGACACTGAAGCTTTCTTT. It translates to CASPAPGDTEAFF.

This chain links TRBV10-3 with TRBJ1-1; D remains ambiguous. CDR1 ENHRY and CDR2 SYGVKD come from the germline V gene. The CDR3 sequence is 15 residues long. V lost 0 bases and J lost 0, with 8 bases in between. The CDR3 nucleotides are TGTGCCATCAGTGAGTCGAGGGAGTTGAACACTGAAGCTTTCTTT. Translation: CAISESRELNTEAFF.

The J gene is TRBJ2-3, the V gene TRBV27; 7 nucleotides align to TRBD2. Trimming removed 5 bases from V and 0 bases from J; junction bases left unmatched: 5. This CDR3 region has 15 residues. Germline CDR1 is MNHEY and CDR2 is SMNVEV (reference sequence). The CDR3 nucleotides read TGTGCCAGCAGTGCCGGGACTACGAGCACAGATACGCAGTATTTT. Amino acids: CASSAGTTSTDTQYF.

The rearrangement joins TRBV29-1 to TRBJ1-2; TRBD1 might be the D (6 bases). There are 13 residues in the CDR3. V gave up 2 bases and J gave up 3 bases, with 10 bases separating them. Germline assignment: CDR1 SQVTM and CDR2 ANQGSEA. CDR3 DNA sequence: TGCAGCGTTGAAAACAGGGAGGACTATGGCTACACCTTC. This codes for CSVENREDYGYTF.

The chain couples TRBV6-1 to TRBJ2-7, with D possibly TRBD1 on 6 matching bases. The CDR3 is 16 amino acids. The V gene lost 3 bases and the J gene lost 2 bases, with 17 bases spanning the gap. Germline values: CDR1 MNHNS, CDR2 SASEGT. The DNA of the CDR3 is TGTGCCAGCAGTGATCCAAAGGGGGAGAGTGCCTACGAGCAGTACTTC. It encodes CASSDPKGESAYEQYF.

CDR3 coding DNA: TGCGCCAGCAGCTTATACAGGGGAGAGAACACTGAAGCTTTCTTT. The encoded protein is CASSLYRGENTEAFF. The rearrangement uses TRBV5-1 and TRBJ1-1; TRBD1 aligns across 7 bases. V was clipped by 2 bases and J by 1 base; unmatched bases: 5. This CDR3 contains 15 residues. The V gene's germline CDR1 is SGHRS and CDR2 YFSETQ.

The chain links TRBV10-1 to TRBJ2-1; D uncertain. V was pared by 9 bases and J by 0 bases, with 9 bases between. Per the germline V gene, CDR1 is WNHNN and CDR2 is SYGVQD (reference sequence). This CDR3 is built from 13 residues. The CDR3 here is CARAPSSYNEQFF. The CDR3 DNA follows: TGCGCCAGGGCGCCGAGCTCCTACAATGAGCAGTTCTTC.

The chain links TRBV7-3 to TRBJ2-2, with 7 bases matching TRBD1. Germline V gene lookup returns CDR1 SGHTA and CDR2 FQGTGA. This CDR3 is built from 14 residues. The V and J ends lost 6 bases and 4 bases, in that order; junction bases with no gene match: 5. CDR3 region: CASSWDSVTGELFF. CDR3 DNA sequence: TGTGCCAGCAGTTGGGACAGCGTCACCGGGGAGCTGTTTTTT.

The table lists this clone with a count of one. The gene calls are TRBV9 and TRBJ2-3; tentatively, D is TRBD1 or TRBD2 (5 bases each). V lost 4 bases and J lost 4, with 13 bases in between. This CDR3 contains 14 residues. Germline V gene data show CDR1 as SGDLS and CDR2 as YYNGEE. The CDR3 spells CASSPGTIPDTQYF. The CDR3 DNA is TGTGCCAGCAGCCCAGGGACGATCCCAGATACGCAGTATTTT.

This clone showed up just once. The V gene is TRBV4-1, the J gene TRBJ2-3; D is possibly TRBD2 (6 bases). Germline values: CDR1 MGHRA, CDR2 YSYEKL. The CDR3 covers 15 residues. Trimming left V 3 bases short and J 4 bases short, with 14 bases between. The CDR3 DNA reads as TGCGCCAGCAGCCATTTAGCGGCCCCCGCAGATACGCAGTATTTT. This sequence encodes CASSHLAAPADTQYF.

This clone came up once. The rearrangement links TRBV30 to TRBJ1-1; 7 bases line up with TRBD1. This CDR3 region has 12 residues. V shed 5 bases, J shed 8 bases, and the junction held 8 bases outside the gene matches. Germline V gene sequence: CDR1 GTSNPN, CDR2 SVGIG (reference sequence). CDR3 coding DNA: TGTGCCTGGCAGGGGTCGGACAGGGAAGCTTTCTTT. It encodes CAWQGSDREAFF.

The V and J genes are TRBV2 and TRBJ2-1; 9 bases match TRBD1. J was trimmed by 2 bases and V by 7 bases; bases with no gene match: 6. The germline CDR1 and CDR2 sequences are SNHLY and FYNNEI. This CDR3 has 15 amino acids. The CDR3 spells CASTPGQGTYNEQFF. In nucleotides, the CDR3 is TGTGCCAGCACCCCGGGACAGGGTACCTACAATGAGCAGTTCTTC. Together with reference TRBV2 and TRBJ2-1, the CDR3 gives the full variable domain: EPEVTQTPSHQVTQMGQEVILRCVPISNHLYFYWYRQILGQKVEFLVSFYNNEISEKSEIFDDQFSVERPDGSNFTLKIRSTKLEDSAMYFCASTPGQGTYNEQFFGPGTRLTVL.

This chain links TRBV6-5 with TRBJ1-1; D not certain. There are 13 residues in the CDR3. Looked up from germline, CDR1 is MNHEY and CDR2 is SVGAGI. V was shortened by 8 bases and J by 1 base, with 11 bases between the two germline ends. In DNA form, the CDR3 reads TGTGCCAGCCGAGTGGCGGGGAACACTGAAGCTTTCTTT. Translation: CASRVAGNTEAFF.

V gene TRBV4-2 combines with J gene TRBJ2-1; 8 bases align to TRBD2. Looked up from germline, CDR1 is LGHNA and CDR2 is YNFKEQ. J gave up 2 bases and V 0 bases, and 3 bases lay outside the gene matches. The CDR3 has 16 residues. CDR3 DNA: TGTGCCAGCAGCCAAGATGGGCGGGAGGCCTACAATGAGCAGTTCTTC. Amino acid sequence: CASSQDGREAYNEQFF.

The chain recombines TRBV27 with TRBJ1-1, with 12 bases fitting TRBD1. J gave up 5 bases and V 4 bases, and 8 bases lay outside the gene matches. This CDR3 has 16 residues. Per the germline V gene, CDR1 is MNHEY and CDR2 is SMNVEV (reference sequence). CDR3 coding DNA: TGTGCCAGCAGTTCCTGGGGACAGGGGGCGCGAACTGAAGCTTTCTTT. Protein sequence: CASSSWGQGARTEAFF.

The chain's CDR3 is CATSSYRDSPQETQYF. CDR3 DNA sequence: TGTGCCACCAGCAGTTACCGGGACTCGCCCCAAGAGACCCAGTACTTC. The chain links TRBV15 to TRBJ2-5; the D gene is possibly TRBD2 (6 bases). V lost 3 bases and J 1 base, leaving 15 bases between the germline ends. Germline V CDR1 and CDR2: LNHNV, YYDKDF (reference sequence). The CDR3 totals 16 residues.

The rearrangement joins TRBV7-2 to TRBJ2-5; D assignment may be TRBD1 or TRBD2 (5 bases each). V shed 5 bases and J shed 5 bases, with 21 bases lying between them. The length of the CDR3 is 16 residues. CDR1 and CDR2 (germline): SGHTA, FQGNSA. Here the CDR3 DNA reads TGTGCCAGCAGCCCCTCGGGGCCAACTTATTCGGAGACCCAGTACTTC. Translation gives CASSPSGPTYSETQYF.